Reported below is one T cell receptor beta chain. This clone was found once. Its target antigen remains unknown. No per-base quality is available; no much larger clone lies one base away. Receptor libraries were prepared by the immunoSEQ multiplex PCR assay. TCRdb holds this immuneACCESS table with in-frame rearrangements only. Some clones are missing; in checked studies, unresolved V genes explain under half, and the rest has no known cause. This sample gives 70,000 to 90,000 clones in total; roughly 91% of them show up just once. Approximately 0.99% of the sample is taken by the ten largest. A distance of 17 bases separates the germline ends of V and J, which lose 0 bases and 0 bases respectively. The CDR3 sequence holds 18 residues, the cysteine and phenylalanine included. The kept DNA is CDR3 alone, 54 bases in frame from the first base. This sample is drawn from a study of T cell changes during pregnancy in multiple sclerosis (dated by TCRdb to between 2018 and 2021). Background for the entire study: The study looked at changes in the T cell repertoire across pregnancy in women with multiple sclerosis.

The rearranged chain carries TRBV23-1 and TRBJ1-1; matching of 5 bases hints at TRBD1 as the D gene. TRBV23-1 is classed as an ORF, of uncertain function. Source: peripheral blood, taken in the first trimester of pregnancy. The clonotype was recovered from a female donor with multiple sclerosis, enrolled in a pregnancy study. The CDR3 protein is CASSQSALGGGMNTEAFF. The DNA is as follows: TGCGCCAGCAGTCAATCGGCTCTCGGGGGGGGGATGAACACTGAAGCTTTCTTT.